The following is a T cell receptor beta chain sequence with its context. This sample was included in a study of blood T cell repertoires in COVID-19. Study-wide background: COVID-19 samples, acute and convalescent, were from the United States, Italy and Spain.

The data were produced by immunoSEQ multiplex PCR, yet TCRdb's version contains in-frame clones alone and is incomplete. Of under 450,000 clones in the sample, about 90% were seen once. Those enrolled, adults aged roughly 18 to 89 years, came from about two dozen US areas. Donors were grouped by their self-reported clinical history. Two consecutive negative NP/OP PCR tests, clearance, or resolved symptoms defined Cohort 3 recovery. The sequence was obtained from a woman aged 25 to 39 who had recovered from COVID-19. Input material: PBMCs or T cells enriched from blood (not recorded which).

DNA for the CDR3: TGCAGCGTTGACGAGCAGGGGGCTGGCGAGCAGTACTTC. Amino acids: CSVDEQGAGEQYF. The genes are TRBV29-1 and TRBJ2-7, with 8 bases that match TRBD1. Germline lookup yields CDR1 SQVTM and CDR2 ANQGSEA. The CDR3 totals 13 residues. V shed 3 bases, J shed 6 bases, and the junction held 7 bases outside the gene matches.